The T cell receptor (beta chain) under discussion was sequenced for a study of cytomegalovirus exposure and HLA in healthy donors. This CDR3 comprises 16 residues. After removal of 5 bases from V and 3 bases from J, the junction contained 11 bases not matched to a gene. CDR1 and CDR2 (germline): MDHEN, SYDVKM. PCR employed 60 Vbeta and 13 Jbeta primers. Assay: immunoSEQ multiplex PCR; the TCRdb copy retains only in-frame clones and omits some. Of fewer than 100,000 clones listed, over 60% are singletons. This TCR was sampled from a man aged 60-69 years in good health and CMV-seropositive. The genes are TRBV28 and TRBJ1-1, with 8 bases lining up with TRBD1. The sample consisted of PBMCs. In nucleotides, the CDR3 is TGTGCCAGCAGTGCCCCTTCCAGGGGGCGATACACTGAAGCTTTCTTT. It encodes CASSAPSRGRYTEAFF.